Listed here are 9 T cell receptor beta chains from one sample, sequenced in a study of cytomegalovirus exposure and HLA in healthy donors. PCR amplification relied on 60 Vbeta primers (plus 13 Jbeta primers). Sequenced by immunoSEQ multiplex PCR; TCRdb stores in-frame clones only, minus some. The sample lists approximately 130,000 clones, approximately 80% occurring once. Sequences were obtained from PBMCs. These receptors came from a girl aged 2 to 10 in good health and CMV-seronegative.

This sequence joins TRBV19 and TRBJ2-5; D might be TRBD2 (5 bases). The V and J ends lost 5 bases and 2 bases respectively, with 9 bases between them. Germline CDR1 and CDR2: LNHDA and SQIVND (reference sequence). The CDR3 contains 13 residues. The CDR3 is CASSRTRQETQYF. CDR3 in DNA: TGTGCCAGTAGTCGGACTCGACAAGAGACCCAGTACTTC.

The rearrangement uses TRBV5-1 and TRBJ2-5, with 8 bases aligning to TRBD2. With V trimmed by 0 bases and J by 3 bases, 7 bases remained unmatched. The V gene's germline CDR1 is SGHRS and CDR2 YFSETQ. The CDR3 covers 16 residues. The CDR3 DNA reads as TGCGCCAGCAGCTTGGCCCAGACTAGCGACGAAGAGACCCAGTACTTC. Protein sequence: CASSLAQTSDEETQYF.

A note on this clone: The junction departs from the called germline gene at one end, perhaps through a read error. V is TRBV6-6 and J is TRBJ2-1, with D tentatively TRBD2 (5 bases). Per the germline V gene, CDR1 is MNHNY and CDR2 is SVGAGI (reference sequence). There are 14 residues in the CDR3. CDR3 loop: CASSIGRGYTEQFF. The DNA of the CDR3 is TGTGCCAGCAGTATTGGGAGAGGCTACACTGAGCAGTTCTTC.

The gene calls are TRBV2 and TRBJ2-7, with TRBD1 matching 8 bases. V lost 5 bases and J lost 0; bases outside the gene matches: 3. The germline CDR1 and CDR2 sequences are SNHLY and FYNNEI. CDR3 length: 14 amino acids. CDR3 amino acids: CASSLDRVSYEQYF. The CDR3 DNA is TGTGCCAGCAGTTTGGACAGGGTCTCCTACGAGCAGTACTTC.

This rearrangement joins TRBV9 to TRBJ2-2; perhaps TRBD2 as D (6 bases). The CDR3 runs to 14 residues. Germline V lookup: CDR1 SGDLS, CDR2 YYNGEE. V was cut by 9 bases and J by 0 bases, with 12 bases left in between. The CDR3 coding sequence is TGTGCCACCCAGCGGGCCCCGAACACCGGGGAGCTGTTTTTT. Translated: CATQRAPNTGELFF.

The CDR3 region is CASRRQGASYEQYF. The CDR3 nucleotides read TGTGCCAGCCGCAGACAGGGGGCCTCCTACGAGCAGTACTTC. This chain joins TRBV27 and TRBJ2-7; TRBD1 matches 10 bases. Germline lookup yields CDR1 MNHEY and CDR2 SMNVEV (reference sequence). Trimming cost V 8 bases and J 0 bases; bases outside gene matches: 4. This CDR3 contains 14 residues.

This rearrangement joins TRBV7-8 to TRBJ1-5; D may be TRBD1 (6 bases). The CDR3 is 17 residues long. CDR1 and CDR2 (germline): SGHVS, FQNEAQ. V dropped 5 bases and J dropped 1 base, with 18 bases sitting between them. The CDR3, as DNA: TGTGCCAGCAGCGTAGACAGGATCGGTGCAAGCAATCAGCCCCAGCATTTT. This codes for CASSVDRIGASNQPQHF.

This chain joins TRBV21-1 and TRBJ2-2; no check of the table's D call, TRBD1, against the DNA was made. TRBV21-1 is marked as a pseudogene. CDR3 length: 14 amino acids. The CDR3 DNA reads TGTGCCAGCAGCTTCCGGACAGGGATCGGGGAGCTGTTTTTT. Translation gives CASSFRTGIGELFF.

The rearrangement joins TRBV10-1 to TRBJ1-5; no definite D call. The ends were cut back, 3 bases at V and 7 bases at J, with 7 bases in the middle. Germline V gene lookup returns CDR1 WNHNN and CDR2 SYGVQD (reference sequence). CDR3 size: 12 residues. CDR3 in DNA: TGCGCCAGCAGTGATTCACAACAGCCCCAGCATTTT. Encoded protein: CASSDSQQPQHF.